The 16 T cell receptor beta chains given below trace back to one sample, sequenced in a study of early T cells in non-severe SARS-CoV-2 infection. TCRdb reprocessed the 5' RACE reads via MiXCR and lists one record per CDR3 protein. The data hold about 130,000 distinct CDR3 sequences, with 15% observed a single time. Material: whole blood. These receptors came from an adult who was a healthcare worker with PCR-confirmed SARS-CoV-2 infection or an uninfected control (not recorded which).

The chain links TRBV3-1 to TRBJ1-2; D not resolved. Germline CDR1 LGHDT, CDR2 YNNKEL (reference sequence). The germline V and J ends were trimmed by 0 bases and 8 bases, with 10 bases remaining between them. The CDR3 loop spans 13 amino acids. The CDR3 reads CASSQDELGGYTF. CDR3 nucleotide sequence: TGTGCCAGCAGCCAAGATGAGTTGGGCGGCTACACCTTC.

J is TRBJ2-2 and V is TRBV5-1; 8 positions agree with TRBD1. The germline gives CDR1 SGHRS, CDR2 YFSETQ. The junction had 6 bases not matched to a gene; V was cut back by 8 bases and J by 0 bases. The CDR3 totals 15 residues. The CDR3 is CASSGQGANTGELFF. DNA for the CDR3: TGCGCCAGTTCAGGACAGGGCGCGAACACCGGGGAGCTGTTTTTT.

V usage is TRBV12-3 or TRBV12-4 and J usage is TRBJ2-2, with D perhaps given as TRBD1 or TRBD2 (5 bases each). V lost 5 bases and J 1 base, leaving 14 bases between the germline ends. The CDR3 is 16 amino acids. Here the CDR3 reads CASSPAGRGNTGELFF. CDR3 sequence (DNA): TGTGCCAGCAGTCCCGCGGGTAGGGGGAACACCGGGGAGCTGTTTTTT.

The V gene is TRBV20-1, the J gene TRBJ2-1; no clear D gene. The CDR3 sequence is 14 residues long. Deletions cut 3 bases from V and 3 bases from J, with 12 bases between. Germline CDR1 and CDR2: DFQATT and SNEGSKA (reference sequence). The CDR3 sequence is CSASGREHYNEQFF. The CDR3, as DNA: TGCAGTGCTAGTGGGCGCGAGCACTACAATGAGCAGTTCTTC.

This clonotype has more than one count but fewer than ten. The chain combines TRBV5-6 with TRBJ1-1; D ambiguous. From germline, CDR1 is SGHDT and CDR2 YYEEEE. Trimming stripped 1 base from V and 3 bases from J, with 10 bases between. The CDR3 is 14 amino acids. CDR3 DNA: TGTGCCAGCAGCTTGTGGGGTAAAGACACTGAAGCTTTCTTT. Its protein is CASSLWGKDTEAFF.

The CDR3 here is CASSQVVLGTSGGTQYF. The CDR3 coding sequence is TGCGCCAGCAGCCAAGTGGTTCTGGGGACTAGCGGGGGAACGCAGTATTTT. V and J are TRBV4-1 and TRBJ2-3; 14 bases fit TRBD2. Looked up from germline, CDR1 is MGHRA and CDR2 is YSYEKL. After removal of 1 base from V and 9 bases from J, the junction contained 9 bases not matched to a gene. CDR3 length: 17 amino acids.

The chain links TRBV29-1 to TRBJ2-3, with 10 bases lining up with TRBD2. This CDR3 has 14 amino acids. V shed 4 bases, J shed 8 bases, and the junction held 9 bases outside the gene matches. Germline loops: CDR1 SQVTM, CDR2 ANQGSEA. CDR3 DNA: TGCAGCGTTGCTAGCGGGGGAACACAGGGTACGCAGTATTTT. Translating gives CSVASGGTQGTQYF.

The CDR3 sequence: CASSIESGAFQETQYF. In nucleotides, the CDR3 is TGTGCCAGCAGCATCGAGTCAGGGGCGTTTCAAGAGACCCAGTACTTC. The rearrangement links TRBV7-9 to TRBJ2-5, with a tentative D call TRBD1 (6 bases). The V and J ends lost 5 bases and 2 bases respectively, with 18 bases between them. The CDR3 totals 16 residues. Per germline, CDR1 SEHNR and CDR2 FQNEAQ (reference sequence).

V gene TRBV19 combines with J gene TRBJ1-5, with D hard to call. The CDR3 is 13 residues long. Germline V CDR1 and CDR2: LNHDA, SQIVND (reference sequence). V dropped 3 bases and J dropped 6 bases, with 9 bases sitting between them. The CDR3: CASSISTSQPQHF. The CDR3 DNA reads as TGTGCCAGTAGTATTTCGACGAGTCAGCCCCAGCATTTT.

The gene calls are TRBV20-1 and TRBJ2-7; D gene ambiguous. Per the germline V gene, CDR1 is DFQATT and CDR2 is SNEGSKA (reference sequence). V was pared by 3 bases and J by 0 bases, with 9 bases between. This CDR3 is 13 amino acids long. CDR3 coding DNA: TGCAGTGCTAGGAGGCTGAGCTCCTACGAGCAGTACTTC. Amino acids: CSARRLSSYEQYF.

This clonotype has a count of ten or more. V gene TRBV12-3 or TRBV12-4 combines with J gene TRBJ2-1, with 10 bases fitting TRBD2. Trimming removed 1 base from V and 9 bases from J; junction bases left unmatched: 0. This CDR3 is 13 amino acids long. CDR3 residues: CASSLGTSGEQFF. In DNA, the CDR3 is TGTGCCAGCAGTTTAGGGACTAGCGGTGAGCAGTTCTTC.

Ten or more counts support this clonotype. The chain carries TRBV20-1 and TRBJ2-5, with 7 bases identical to TRBD2. Germline CDR1 is DFQATT and CDR2 is SNEGSKA (reference sequence). The CDR3 extends over 15 amino acids. Losses at the gene ends were 3 bases for V and 5 bases for J; bases not matched to a gene: 12. The CDR3 DNA reads TGCAGTGCTAGTGTTAGCGGGTCTGAGGTGGAGACCCAGTACTTC. It encodes CSASVSGSEVETQYF.

This clonotype has a handful of counts. This chain uses TRBV6-2 or TRBV6-3 with TRBJ2-3; 9 positions match TRBD1. V lost 5 bases to trimming and J lost 9 bases; unmatched junction nucleotides: 3. The CDR3 runs to 12 residues. In germline, CDR1 is MNHEY, CDR2 SVGEGT. This CDR3 reads CASSLGTGTQYF. Here the CDR3 DNA reads TGTGCCAGCAGTCTAGGGACAGGGACGCAGTATTTT.

This clonotype was seen a few times. The chain is built from TRBV11-2 and TRBJ1-3; no definite D call. The CDR3 contains 16 residues. Deletions cut 5 bases from V and 0 bases from J, with 14 bases between. CDR1 SGHAT and CDR2 FQNNGV come from the germline V gene. Written as DNA, the CDR3 is TGTGCCAGCAGCCTGGGGTACGGGATCTCTGGAAACACCATATATTTT. Amino acid sequence: CASSLGYGISGNTIYF.

This clonotype was recorded a few times. J is TRBJ1-1 and V is TRBV6-5; D gene uncertain. V shed 6 bases and J shed 5 bases, with 13 bases lying between them. The CDR3 is 13 amino acids. CDR1 and CDR2 (germline): MNHEY, SVGAGI. CDR3 sequence reads: CASSFRRETEAFF. The DNA of the CDR3 is TGTGCCAGCAGCTTCAGGAGGGAAACTGAAGCTTTCTTT.

V usage is TRBV19 and J usage is TRBJ1-1, with D unclear. This CDR3 region has 14 residues. Trimming pared 9 bases from V and 0 bases from J, leaving 14 bases between. Germline loops: CDR1 LNHDA, CDR2 SQIVND (reference sequence). The DNA for the CDR3 is TGTGCCAGCAGAATTGGGATTTTGAACACTGAAGCTTTCTTT. Translation: CASRIGILNTEAFF.